The present TCR beta chain was sequenced within a study of cytomegalovirus exposure and HLA in healthy donors. Notes on the study in general: About 87% or about 30% of the time was how often most TCR beta V segments were productive, according to an earlier analysis. When the data were analyzed later, several of the most significant clusters appeared to be linked to common viral pathogens.

Remarks on this clone: Its antigen is currently unknown.

PCR involved 60 Vbeta and 13 Jbeta primers. TCRdb's copy holds only in-frame clones and misses some; the assay was immunoSEQ multiplex PCR. This table holds about 160,000 clones, 77% found once. Sequenced material: PBMCs. The clonotype comes from a man aged 45-65 years in good health and CMV-seropositive.

CDR3 sequence: CASSPDSATLYGYTF. CDR3 in DNA: TGTGCCAGCAGCCCAGACTCAGCCACCCTCTATGGCTACACCTTC. The chain uses TRBV9 and TRBJ1-2; no clear D gene. Germline assignment: CDR1 SGDLS and CDR2 YYNGEE. V was pared by 4 bases and J by 4 bases, with 17 bases between. This CDR3 comprises 15 residues.